The 30 T cell receptor beta chains given below trace back to one sample, sequenced in a study of T cell responses to AZD1222 COVID-19 vaccine. Data came from immunoSEQ multiplex PCR; TCRdb stores just in-frame clones and leaves some out. In the table there are approximately 60,000 clones, roughly 82% of which are singletons. This specimen consisted of peripheral blood, obtained on day 0 of AZD1222 vaccination. Source of these receptors: an adult in good health.

The CDR3, as DNA: TGTGCCAGCAGCTTGGCAGGGAAAGACTATGGCTACACCTTC. This translates into CASSLAGKDYGYTF. The chain carries TRBV5-4 and TRBJ1-2; D is possibly TRBD1 (5 bases). V was clipped by 0 bases and J by 3 bases, with 9 bases between them. CDR3 size: 14 residues. From germline, CDR1 is SGHNT and CDR2 YYREEE (reference sequence).

The J gene is TRBJ2-7, the V gene TRBV7-9; TRBD1 matches 7 bases. The CDR3 covers 16 residues. After removal of 5 bases from V and 1 base from J, the junction contained 11 bases not matched to a gene. The germline V gene encodes CDR1 SEHNR and CDR2 FQNEAQ (reference sequence). CDR3 protein: CASSDTGTADSYEQYF. DNA of the CDR3: TGTGCCAGCAGCGACACCGGGACAGCTGATTCCTACGAGCAGTACTTC. Together with reference TRBV7-9 and TRBJ2-7, the CDR3 gives the full variable domain: DTGVSQNPRHKITKRGQNVTFRCDPISEHNRLYWYRQTLGQGPEFLTYFQNEAQLEKSRLLSDRFSAERPKGSFSTLEIQRTEQGDSAMYLCASSDTGTADSYEQYFGPGTRLTVT.

The chain has TRBV6-2 or TRBV6-3 and TRBJ1-1; D might be TRBD1 (5 bases). The length of the CDR3 is 12 residues. V was cut by 6 bases and J by 5 bases, with 10 bases left in between. Germline CDR1 is MNHEY and CDR2 is SVGEGT. CDR3 region: CASSLGVTEAFF. The CDR3 DNA reads as TGTGCCAGCAGCTTAGGGGTGACTGAAGCTTTCTTT.

This clone was recorded a few times. V and J are TRBV24-1 and TRBJ2-1, with unresolved D. Germline loops: CDR1 KGHDR, CDR2 SFDVKD. Trimming took off 2 bases at V and 5 bases at J, with 6 bases between the two ends. This CDR3 is 13 amino acids long. The CDR3 spells CATSDSPDNEQFF. The DNA for the CDR3 is TGTGCCACCAGTGATTCCCCCGACAATGAGCAGTTCTTC.

The chain combines TRBV6-2 or TRBV6-3 with TRBJ2-7; TRBD2 might be the D (5 bases). CDR1 and CDR2 from the germline V gene are MNHEY and SVGEGT. Trimming took 5 bases from V and 3 from J, leaving 11 bases between them. The CDR3 has 13 amino acids. This CDR3 reads CASSASGRYEQYV. The CDR3 region has the DNA TGTGCCAGCAGTGCGAGCGGTCGCTACGAGCAGTACGTC.

The chain's CDR3 is CASSLAAGYREQYV. CDR3 in DNA: TGTGCCAGCAGTTTGGCAGCGGGATATCGCGAGCAGTACGTC. The V call is TRBV6-2 or TRBV6-3, the J call TRBJ2-7, with 7 bases identical to TRBD2. The length of the CDR3 is 14 residues. With V trimmed by 4 bases and J by 6 bases, 9 bases remained unmatched. The germline gives CDR1 MNHEY, CDR2 SVGEGT.

The rearrangement links TRBV28 to TRBJ1-2; D gene unclear. The length of the CDR3 is 13 residues. The germline V gene has CDR1 MDHEN and CDR2 SYDVKM. Trimming removed 4 bases at V and 8 bases at J, with 14 bases between. The CDR3 DNA sequence: TGTGCCAGCAGTTCTGCTGCACCGAACGGCTACACCTTC. Residues: CASSSAAPNGYTF.

The V call is TRBV24-1, the J call TRBJ2-1, with TRBD2 identical over 12 bases. Germline CDR1 and CDR2: KGHDR and SFDVKD. With 4 bases clipped from V and 8 bases from J, the junction kept 11 bases outside the gene matches. This CDR3 is 17 amino acids long. The chain's CDR3 is CATSERITSGRKYEQFF. The CDR3 DNA follows: TGTGCCACCAGTGAGAGAATCACTAGCGGGAGGAAATATGAGCAGTTCTTC.

V gene TRBV29-1 combines with J gene TRBJ2-1; TRBD1 is a possible D gene (6 bases). Trimming removed 2 bases from V and 5 bases from J, with 10 bases in between. Germline lookup yields CDR1 SQVTM and CDR2 ANQGSEA. The CDR3 loop spans 13 amino acids. CDR3 region: CSVERTENNEQFF. The DNA for the CDR3 is TGCAGCGTTGAAAGGACAGAAAACAATGAGCAGTTCTTC.

This clone was seen only once. The gene calls are TRBV6-5 and TRBJ1-2; no reliable D call. The CDR3 contains 12 residues. Germline V gene data show CDR1 as MNHEY and CDR2 as SVGAGI. V dropped 5 bases and J dropped 9 bases, with 13 bases sitting between them. DNA for the CDR3: TGTGCCAGCAGTCCCAATCGGAGGAGCTACACCTTC. Its translation: CASSPNRRSYTF.

This clone was observed a few times. The chain combines TRBV7-8 with TRBJ2-1, with D maybe TRBD2 (6 bases). V was cut by 3 bases and J by 7 bases, with 16 bases left in between. This CDR3 is built from 15 residues. Germline CDR1 is SGHVS and CDR2 is FQNEAQ. This chain's CDR3 is CASSFRLARGNEQFF. In DNA form, the CDR3 reads TGTGCCAGCAGCTTCCGGCTAGCGCGAGGAAATGAGCAGTTCTTC.

V and J are TRBV28 and TRBJ1-5; 7 bases agree with TRBD1. Germline loops: CDR1 MDHEN, CDR2 SYDVKM. The J segment lost 5 bases and the V segment lost 4 bases, leaving 8 bases of the junction unmatched. The CDR3 length is 15 residues. CDR3 loop: CASSSTGQPHQPQHF. The CDR3 DNA follows: TGTGCCAGCAGTTCGACAGGGCAGCCGCATCAGCCCCAGCATTTT.

This clone was recorded a few times. The rearrangement links TRBV27 to TRBJ2-2; D is unclear. Trimming took 3 bases from V and 7 from J, leaving 3 bases between them. The length of the CDR3 is 11 residues. Germline V gene lookup returns CDR1 MNHEY and CDR2 SMNVEV (reference sequence). CDR3 nucleotide sequence: TGTGCCAGCAGTTTCGACGGGGAGCTGTTTTTT. Protein sequence: CASSFDGELFF.

The rearrangement uses TRBV7-9 and TRBJ2-7; 7 nucleotides agree with TRBD1. CDR1 SEHNR and CDR2 FQNEAQ come from the germline V gene (reference sequence). The CDR3 length is 14 residues. The ends lost 1 base at V and 2 bases at J; junction bases unmatched: 2. CDR3 residues: CASSLGQGAYEQYF. CDR3 DNA sequence: TGTGCCAGCAGCTTAGGACAGGGAGCCTACGAGCAGTACTTC.

The V and J genes are TRBV11-2 and TRBJ1-2; TRBD1 aligns across 10 bases. Losses at the gene ends were 8 bases for V and 4 bases for J; bases not matched to a gene: 4. Per germline, CDR1 SGHAT and CDR2 FQNNGV. The CDR3 spans 13 residues. CDR3 region: CASRRTGGYGYTF. The CDR3 region has the DNA TGTGCCAGCCGCCGGACAGGGGGCTATGGCTACACCTTC.

In nucleotides, the CDR3 is TGTGCCAGCAGCCTGGTTGGGGGTTATGGCTACACCTTC. Its translation: CASSLVGGYGYTF. V gene TRBV3-1 (or the pseudogene TRBV3-2) combines with J gene TRBJ1-2, with D perhaps matching TRBD1 (5 bases). Per the germline V gene, CDR1 is LGHDT and CDR2 is YNNKEL (reference sequence). The CDR3 extends over 13 amino acids. The V end lost 4 bases, the J end lost 5 bases, and 11 bases lay between the germline ends.

The chain joins TRBV30 to TRBJ2-1; a weak D match, TRBD2 (6 bases). In germline, CDR1 is GTSNPN, CDR2 SVGIG (reference sequence). This CDR3 is 12 amino acids long. The V gene lost 0 bases and the J gene lost 9 bases, with 9 bases spanning the gap. Here the CDR3 reads CAWSVGGIEQFF. CDR3 DNA: TGTGCCTGGAGTGTAGGCGGGATTGAGCAGTTCTTC.

V is TRBV3-1 (or the pseudogene TRBV3-2) and J is TRBJ1-2; D possibly corresponds to TRBD1 (5 bases). Deletions cut 5 bases from V and 7 bases from J, with 14 bases between. Germline V gives CDR1 LGHDT, CDR2 YNNKEL (reference sequence). This CDR3 comprises 13 residues. CDR3 bases: TGTGCCAGCAGCGAAGCAGGGAATGGTGGCTACACCTTC. Translating gives CASSEAGNGGYTF.

The chain uses TRBV30 and TRBJ2-5; 7 bases fit TRBD1. This CDR3 contains 15 residues. Germline V gene lookup returns CDR1 GTSNPN and CDR2 SVGIG (reference sequence). V shed 4 bases and J 2 bases; nucleotides not matched to a gene: 10. CDR3 coding DNA: TGTGCCTGGACCGAGTGGACAGGACTTCAAGAGACCCAGTACTTC. Translated: CAWTEWTGLQETQYF.

This chain joins TRBV5-1 and TRBJ2-5; 8 bases align to TRBD1. Germline CDR1 SGHRS, CDR2 YFSETQ. The J segment lost 5 bases and the V segment lost 4 bases, leaving 7 bases of the junction unmatched. CDR3 length: 14 amino acids. CDR3 protein: CASSRGQGGETQYF. Here the CDR3 DNA reads TGCGCCAGCAGCCGTGGACAGGGTGGGGAGACCCAGTACTTC.

This sequence joins TRBV6-4 and TRBJ2-2, with a tentative D call TRBD2 (6 bases). Per germline, CDR1 MRHNA and CDR2 SNTAGT. This CDR3 region has 13 residues. Trimming took 4 bases from V and 6 from J, leaving 9 bases between them. The CDR3 loop is CASSAGGAGELFF. CDR3 DNA: TGTGCCAGCAGTGCGGGCGGGGCCGGGGAGCTGTTTTTT.

The V call is TRBV6-5, the J call TRBJ2-5; TRBD2 might be the D (6 bases). The CDR3 is 11 residues long. V lost 10 bases and J lost 6, with 12 bases in between. Germline-derived CDR1 and CDR2 are MNHEY and SVGAGI. The CDR3 DNA sequence: TGTGCCACCGATGGGAGGAAGACCCAGTACTTC. This codes for CATDGRKTQYF.

Here the CDR3 reads CASSPPLNTEAFF. The CDR3 nucleotides read TGTGCCAGCAGCCCCCCGTTGAACACTGAAGCTTTCTTT. The genes are TRBV28 and TRBJ1-1; D is unclear. Germline CDR1 reads MDHEN; CDR2 reads SYDVKM. The length of the CDR3 is 13 residues. The germline V and J ends were trimmed by 6 bases and 0 bases, with 8 bases remaining between them. The full variable domain, with the rest looked up from reference TRBV28 and TRBJ1-1, is DVKVTQSSRYLVKRTGEKVFLECVQDMDHENMFWYRQDPGLGLRLIYFSYDVKMKEKGDIPEGYSVSREKKERFSLILESASTNQTSMYLCASSPPLNTEAFFGQGTRLTVV.

The chain employs TRBV11-2 and TRBJ1-2; D gene ambiguous. Germline CDR1 is SGHAT and CDR2 is FQNNGV. The V end was cut by 2 bases, the J end by 8 bases, with 15 bases between. This CDR3 comprises 14 residues. The CDR3 DNA follows: TGTGCCAGCAGCTTATGGAGGTCGGGAAGCGGCTACACCTTC. Protein product: CASSLWRSGSGYTF.

This clone was counted only a few times. This chain connects TRBV19 to TRBJ1-2, with TRBD1 identical over 11 bases. Losses at the gene ends were 11 bases for V and 2 bases for J; bases not matched to a gene: 4. Germline V gene data show CDR1 as LNHDA and CDR2 as SQIVND (reference sequence). The CDR3 is made up of 13 amino acids. The CDR3 DNA reads as TGTGCCTCCTGGGACAGGGGGAACTATGGCTACACCTTC. Translated: CASWDRGNYGYTF. The complete variable domain, with remaining parts taken from reference TRBV19 and TRBJ1-2, reads DGGITQSPKYLFRKEGQNVTLSCEQNLNHDAMYWYRQDPGQGLRLIYYSQIVNDFQKGDIAEGYSVSREKKESFPLTVTSAQKNPTAFYLCASWDRGNYGYTFGSGTRLTVV.

The chain links TRBV6-2 or TRBV6-3 to TRBJ2-7; 8 bases match TRBD1. After removal of 4 bases from V and 3 bases from J, the junction contained 5 bases not matched to a gene. Germline V gives CDR1 MNHEY, CDR2 SVGEGT. CDR3 length: 14 residues. The CDR3 protein is CASSSLQGDYEQYV. As DNA, the CDR3 is TGTGCCAGCAGTTCCCTACAGGGGGACTACGAGCAGTACGTC.

The chain carries TRBV6-5 and TRBJ1-2; D not resolved. Germline lookup yields CDR1 MNHEY and CDR2 SVGAGI. V was clipped by 2 bases and J by 3 bases, with 7 bases between them. The CDR3 sequence is 13 residues long. The CDR3 sequence: CASSYGSDYGYTF. The CDR3 bases are TGTGCCAGCAGTTACGGGTCAGACTATGGCTACACCTTC.

CDR3 sequence reads: CANRIGWGKRGELFF. The CDR3 DNA is TGTGCCAACAGGATAGGGTGGGGGAAACGCGGGGAGCTGTTTTTT. The rearrangement links TRBV7-9 to TRBJ2-2, with D possibly being TRBD1 or TRBD2 (5 bases each). V was shortened by 10 bases and J by 7 bases, with 22 bases between the two germline ends. Germline V lookup: CDR1 SEHNR, CDR2 FQNEAQ (reference sequence). The CDR3 consists of 15 residues.

Only a few counts were recorded for this clone. In DNA, the CDR3 is TGTGCCAGCAGCCAGTGGACAGGGGGTAGAGCTAACTATGGCTACACCTTC. It yields the protein CASSQWTGGRANYGYTF. The rearrangement uses TRBV11-3 and TRBJ1-2, with 10 bases that match TRBD1. V dropped 5 bases and J dropped 0; count of bases not matched to a gene: 9. The length of the CDR3 is 17 residues. CDR1 SGHNT and CDR2 YENEEA come from the germline V gene.

Only one count was recorded for this clone. V is TRBV20-1 and J is TRBJ1-3; D is uncertain. V lost 3 bases and J lost 0, with 3 bases in between. This CDR3 is 12 amino acids long. Looked up from germline, CDR1 is DFQATT and CDR2 is SNEGSKA (reference sequence). The CDR3 DNA follows: TGCAGTGCTAGTAGCTCTGGAAACACCATATATTTT. Translating it yields CSASSSGNTIYF.